A selection of T cell receptor beta chains follows, all from one sample in a study of post-analysis software for immune sequencing data. TCRdb re-derived calls from the PCR reads in MiXCR, one entry per CDR3 protein. The sample holds roughly 600,000 distinct CDR3 sequences, 40% to 50% seen once. Sequenced: blood. These receptors were taken from a girl aged 10 to 17 with multiple sclerosis. CDR3s include the opening cysteine and the closing phenylalanine or tryptophan. D genes are given only for firm matches. Clone size is stated in some rows and not others, as once, few, many or a class when expanded.

D | J | length | size | V | DNA | CDR3
TRBD2 | TRBJ2-1 | 16 | - | TRBV7-3 | TGTGCCAGCAGCTTACGAGCGGGAGGAGCGATGCATGAGCAGTTCTTC | CASSLRAGGAMHEQFF
- | TRBJ2-1 | 18 | - | TRBV6-1 | TGTGCCAGCAGGAGAAAACCCAGAGGGTCGGCGGTGGATAATGAGCAGTTCTTC | CASRRKPRGSAVDNEQFF
TRBD2 | TRBJ2-1 | 16 | - | TRBV5-1 | TGCGCCAGCAGCGGCACGGGGGGAAGCTCCTACAATGAGCAGTTCTTC | CASSGTGGSSYNEQFF
- | TRBJ2-7 | 14 | - | TRBV27 | TGTGCCAGCAGTCCCTGGACGGGGGAGGACGAGCAGTACTTC | CASSPWTGEDEQYF
- | TRBJ1-1 | 16 | - | TRBV7-6 | TGTGCCAGCAGCTTTACGGGCAGGAGGGGGAACACTGAAGCTTTCTTT | CASSFTGRRGNTEAFF
- | TRBJ2-7 | 13 | - | TRBV12-3/TRBV12-4 | TGTGCCAGCAATCCGTCAGGAGGAGAAGAGCAGTACTTC | CASNPSGGEEQYF
TRBD1 | TRBJ2-5 | 15 | - | TRBV29-1 | TGCAGCGTTGAAGGAGCGACAGGGGGCCCAGAGACCCAGTACTTC | CSVEGATGGPETQYF
- | TRBJ2-7 | 13 | - | TRBV2 | TGTGCCAGCAGTGGACAGGCCCAGGGCGAGCAGTACTTC | CASSGQAQGEQYF
- | TRBJ1-5 | 14 | - | TRBV12-3/TRBV12-4 | TGTGCCAGCAGTTTTAACAGGAATAATCAGCCCCAGCATTTT | CASSFNRNNQPQHF
- | TRBJ2-7 | 12 | few | TRBV5-1 | TGCGCCAGCAGCGGGACAACAAACGAGCAGTACTTC | CASSGTTNEQYF
- | TRBJ1-1 | 13 | - | TRBV5-1 | TGCGCCAGCAGAAGACAGGATAACACTGAAGCTTTCTTT | CASRRQDNTEAFF
- | TRBJ1-4 | 15 | - | TRBV2 | TGTGCCAGCAGGCCCCCAGGGGCAGAAGGTGAAAAACTGTTTTTT | CASRPPGAEGEKLFF
- | TRBJ2-3 | 11 | - | TRBV20-1 | TGCAGTGCTAGAGCGGAGTCCACGCAGTATTTT | CSARAESTQYF
- | TRBJ2-1 | 12 | - | TRBV12-3/TRBV12-4 | TGTGCCAGCAGCATTAACGGGGGTGAGCAGTTCTTC | CASSINGGEQFF
TRBD2 | TRBJ2-4 | 15 | - | TRBV5-5 | TGTGCCAGCAGCCCACTAGGCAGCGGGAGCTACGAGCAGTACTTT | CASSPLGSGSYEQYF
- | TRBJ2-5 | 13 | - | TRBV10-3 | TGTGCCATCAGGGGCATAGCACATGAGACCCAGTACTTC | CAIRGIAHETQYF
- | TRBJ2-3 | 16 | - | TRBV20-1 | TGCAGTGCTAGAGATGGCTCCGCCCGAAGCACAGATACGCAGTATTTT | CSARDGSARSTDTQYF
- | TRBJ1-4 | 14 | - | TRBV6-9 | TGTGCCAGCAGCAGCCTTAGGTGTAATGAAAAACTGTTTTTT | CASSSLRCNEKLFF
TRBD2 | TRBJ2-7 | 13 | few | TRBV5-1 | TGCGCCAGCAGCGTGACTAGCAGCTACGAGCAGTACTTC | CASSVTSSYEQYF
- | TRBJ1-1 | 14 | few | TRBV7-6 | TGTGCCAGCAGCCCGGGGATATTGAACACTGAAGCTTTCTTT | CASSPGILNTEAFF
- | TRBJ2-7 | 15 | - | TRBV7-9 | TGTGCCAGCAGCTTACTGCCCCGGTCCTTCAATGAGCAGTACTTC | CASSLLPRSFNEQYF
- | TRBJ2-1 | 18 | - | TRBV7-2 | TGTGCCAGCAGCTTAGTTCTTGGGGGCGCCTATTCGTTCGGTGAGCAGTTCTTC | CASSLVLGGAYSFGEQFF
- | TRBJ1-2 | 13 | - | TRBV12-3/TRBV12-4 | TGTGCCAGCACAGAGGCGGGCCGCTATGGCTACACCTTC | CASTEAGRYGYTF
- | TRBJ2-1 | 11 | - | TRBV10-2 | TGCGCCAGCCAGACCAGTGCTGAGCAGTTCTTC | CASQTSAEQFF
- | TRBJ1-2 | 14 | - | TRBV5-1 | TGCGCCAGCAGGGTCTCTGGACAGTATGACGGCTACACCTTC | CASRVSGQYDGYTF
TRBD1 | TRBJ2-3 | 17 | few | TRBV9 | TGTGCCAGCAGCGTCTCCCCTCCGGGACAGGGGCCAGATACGCAGTATTTT | CASSVSPPGQGPDTQYF
- | TRBJ2-5 | 13 | - | TRBV9 | TGTGCCAGCAGCACCGGAGGAAGGGACGGGCAGTACTTC | CASSTGGRDGQYF
- | TRBJ2-3 | 14 | few | TRBV4-2 | TGTGCCAGCAGCCAATGGACTGGCACAGATACGCAGTATTTT | CASSQWTGTDTQYF
TRBD1 | TRBJ2-5 | 17 | - | TRBV4-1 | TGCGCCAGCAGCCGCACCGGGACAGGGGCTCCCCAAGAGACCCAGTACTTC | CASSRTGTGAPQETQYF
- | TRBJ2-6 | 15 | - | TRBV15 | TGTGCCACCAGCAGAGACCGCTCTGGGGCCAACGTCCTGACTTTC | CATSRDRSGANVLTF
TRBD2 | TRBJ2-3 | 18 | - | TRBV15 | TGTGCCACCAGCAGACCCCGTCGGCGGGGGAGGAGCACAGATACGCAGTATTTT | CATSRPRRRGRSTDTQYF
- | TRBJ2-7 | 14 | few | TRBV7-2 | TGTGCCACTCAGCGGGTGGGCAGGGTCTACGAGCAGTACTTC | CATQRVGRVYEQYF
- | TRBJ2-7 | 15 | - | TRBV19 | TGTGCCAGTAGTTCCCTCCAGCCCCCTTCCTACGAGCAGTACTTC | CASSSLQPPSYEQYF
- | TRBJ1-2 | 13 | - | TRBV15 | TGTGCCACCAGCCAGGCATTCTACTATGGCTACACCTTC | CATSQAFYYGYTF
- | TRBJ2-3 | 14 | - | TRBV7-2 | TGTGCCAGCAGCCCCGACCAGGGATCAGATACGCAGTATTTT | CASSPDQGSDTQYF
- | TRBJ2-5 | 14 | few | TRBV12-3/TRBV12-4 | TGTGCCAGCAGTTTCCCTTTGGTGGGGGAGACCCAGTACTTC | CASSFPLVGETQYF
- | TRBJ2-7 | 14 | - | TRBV6-5 | TGTGCCAGCAGCCTCCGACAGAATACCTACGAGCAGTACTTC | CASSLRQNTYEQYF
TRBD2 | TRBJ2-7 | 15 | - | TRBV7-2 | TGTGCCAGCAGCCCTTCAGCGGGGGGGGACTACGAGCAGTACTTC | CASSPSAGGDYEQYF
- | TRBJ2-7 | 15 | - | TRBV11-2 | TGTGCCAGCAGCTTAGACAGGGCCCTACCCTACGAGCAGTACTTC | CASSLDRALPYEQYF
- | TRBJ2-1 | 14 | - | TRBV4-2 | TGTGCCAGCAGCCCTATAGCCGCCCGAGAAGAGCAGTTCTTC | CASSPIAAREEQFF
- | TRBJ2-5 | 15 | - | TRBV20-1 | TGCAGTGCTATCCGGGACGGCCCACAGGCAGGGGAGCAGTACTTC | CSAIRDGPQAGEQYF